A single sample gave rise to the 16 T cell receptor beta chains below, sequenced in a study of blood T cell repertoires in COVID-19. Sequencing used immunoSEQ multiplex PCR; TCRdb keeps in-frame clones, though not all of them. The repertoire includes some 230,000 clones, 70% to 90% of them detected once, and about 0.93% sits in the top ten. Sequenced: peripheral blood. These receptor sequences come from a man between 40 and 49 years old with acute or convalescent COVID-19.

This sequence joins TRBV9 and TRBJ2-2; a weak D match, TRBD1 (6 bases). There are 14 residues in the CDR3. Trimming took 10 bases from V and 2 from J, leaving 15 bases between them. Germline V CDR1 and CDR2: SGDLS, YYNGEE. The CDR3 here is CAASTGDNTGELFF. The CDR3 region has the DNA TGTGCCGCGTCGACAGGTGATAACACCGGGGAGCTGTTTTTT.

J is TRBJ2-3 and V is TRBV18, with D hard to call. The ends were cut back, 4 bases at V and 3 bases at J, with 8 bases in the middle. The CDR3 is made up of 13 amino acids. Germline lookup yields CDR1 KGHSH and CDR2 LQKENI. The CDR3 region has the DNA TGTGCCAGCTCACGTTCGGGTACAGATACGCAGTATTTT. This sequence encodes CASSRSGTDTQYF.

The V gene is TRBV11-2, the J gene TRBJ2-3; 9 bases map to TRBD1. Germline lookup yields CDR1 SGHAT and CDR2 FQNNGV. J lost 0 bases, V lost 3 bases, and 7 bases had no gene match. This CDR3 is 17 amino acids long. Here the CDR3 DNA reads TGTGCCAGCAGCTTGACAGGGGGGAAAACGAGCACAGATACGCAGTATTTT. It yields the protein CASSLTGGKTSTDTQYF.

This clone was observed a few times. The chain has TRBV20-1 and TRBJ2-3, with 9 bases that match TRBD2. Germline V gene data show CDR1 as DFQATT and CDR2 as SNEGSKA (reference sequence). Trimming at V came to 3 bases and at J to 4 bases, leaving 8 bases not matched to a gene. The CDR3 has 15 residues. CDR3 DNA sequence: TGCAGTGCTAGTGCGGGGGGGAGTAAAGCAGATACGCAGTATTTT. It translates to CSASAGGSKADTQYF.

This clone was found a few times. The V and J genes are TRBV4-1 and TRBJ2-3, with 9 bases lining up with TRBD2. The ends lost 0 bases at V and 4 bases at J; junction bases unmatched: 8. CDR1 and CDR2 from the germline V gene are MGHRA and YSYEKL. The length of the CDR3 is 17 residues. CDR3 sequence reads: CASSQDVAGGPPDTQYF. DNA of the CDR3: TGCGCCAGCAGCCAAGATGTCGCGGGGGGGCCTCCAGATACGCAGTATTTT.

The CDR3 protein is CASSSGQGVGGYTF. CDR3 in DNA: TGTGCCAGCAGTTCCGGACAGGGGGTAGGGGGCTACACCTTC. J is TRBJ1-2 and V is TRBV28, with TRBD1 matching 10 bases. The J segment lost 8 bases and the V segment lost 4 bases, leaving 7 bases of the junction unmatched. There are 14 residues in the CDR3. Germline lookup yields CDR1 MDHEN and CDR2 SYDVKM.

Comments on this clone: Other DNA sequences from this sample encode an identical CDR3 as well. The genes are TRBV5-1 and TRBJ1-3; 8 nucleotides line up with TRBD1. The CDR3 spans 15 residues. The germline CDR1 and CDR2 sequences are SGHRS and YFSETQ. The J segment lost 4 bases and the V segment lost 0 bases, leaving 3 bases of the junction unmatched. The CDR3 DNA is TGCGCCAGCAGCTTGGACAGGGGGTTGGGAAACACCATATATTTT. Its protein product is CASSLDRGLGNTIYF.

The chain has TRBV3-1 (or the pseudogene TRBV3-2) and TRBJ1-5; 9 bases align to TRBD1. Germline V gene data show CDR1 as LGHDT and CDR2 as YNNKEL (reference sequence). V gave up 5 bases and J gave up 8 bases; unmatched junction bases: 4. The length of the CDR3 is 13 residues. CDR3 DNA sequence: TGTGCCAGCAGCGGACAGGGGTGGGAGCCCCAGCATTTT. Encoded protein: CASSGQGWEPQHF.

CDR3 bases: TGTGCCAGCAGTGGAGGGACTAGCGGGCTCCGCACAGATACGCAGTATTTT. Translated, it gives CASSGGTSGLRTDTQYF. The chain uses TRBV2 and TRBJ2-3, with 12 bases lining up with TRBD2. CDR3 length: 17 amino acids. Per germline, CDR1 SNHLY and CDR2 FYNNEI. After removal of 4 bases from V and 1 base from J, the junction contained 6 bases not matched to a gene.

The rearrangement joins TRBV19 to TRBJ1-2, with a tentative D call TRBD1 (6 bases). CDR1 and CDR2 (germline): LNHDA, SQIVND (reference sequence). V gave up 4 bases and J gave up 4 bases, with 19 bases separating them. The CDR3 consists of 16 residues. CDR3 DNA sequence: TGTGCCAGTAGTACCTTTGGAGTCAGGACAGCCTATGGCTACACCTTC. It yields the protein CASSTFGVRTAYGYTF. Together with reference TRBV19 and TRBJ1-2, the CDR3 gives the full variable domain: DGGITQSPKYLFRKEGQNVTLSCEQNLNHDAMYWYRQDPGQGLRLIYYSQIVNDFQKGDIAEGYSVSREKKESFPLTVTSAQKNPTAFYLCASSTFGVRTAYGYTFGSGTRLTVV.

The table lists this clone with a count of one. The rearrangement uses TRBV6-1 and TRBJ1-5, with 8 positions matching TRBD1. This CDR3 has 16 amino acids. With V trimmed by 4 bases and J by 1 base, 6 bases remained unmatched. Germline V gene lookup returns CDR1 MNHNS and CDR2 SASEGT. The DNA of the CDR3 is TGTGCCAGCAGTGCCGACAGGGGCCCGAGCAATCAGCCCCAGCATTTT. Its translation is CASSADRGPSNQPQHF.

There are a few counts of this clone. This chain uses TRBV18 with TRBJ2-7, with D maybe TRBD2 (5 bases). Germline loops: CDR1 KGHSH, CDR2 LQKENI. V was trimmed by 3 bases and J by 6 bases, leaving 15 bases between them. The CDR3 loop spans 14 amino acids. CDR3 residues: CASSPLQTSGEQYF. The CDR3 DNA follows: TGTGCCAGCTCACCTTTACAGACAAGCGGCGAGCAGTACTTC.

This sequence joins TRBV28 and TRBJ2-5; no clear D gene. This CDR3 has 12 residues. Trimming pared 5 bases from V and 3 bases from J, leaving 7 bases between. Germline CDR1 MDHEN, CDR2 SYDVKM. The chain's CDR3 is CASSVLKETQYF. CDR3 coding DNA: TGTGCCAGCAGTGTACTCAAAGAGACCCAGTACTTC.

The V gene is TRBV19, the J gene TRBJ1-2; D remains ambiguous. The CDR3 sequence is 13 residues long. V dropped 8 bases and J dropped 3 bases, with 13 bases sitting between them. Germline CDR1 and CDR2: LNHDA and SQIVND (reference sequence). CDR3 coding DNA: TGTGCCAGTGCAAGAGGCCCGGACTATGGCTACACCTTC. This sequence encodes CASARGPDYGYTF.

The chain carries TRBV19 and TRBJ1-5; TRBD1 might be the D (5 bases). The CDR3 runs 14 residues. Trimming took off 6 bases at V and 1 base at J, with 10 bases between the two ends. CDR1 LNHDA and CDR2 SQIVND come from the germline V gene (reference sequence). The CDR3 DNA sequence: TGTGCCAGTAGGGGGGGTCAAAGCAATCAGCCCCAGCATTTT. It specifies CASRGGQSNQPQHF.

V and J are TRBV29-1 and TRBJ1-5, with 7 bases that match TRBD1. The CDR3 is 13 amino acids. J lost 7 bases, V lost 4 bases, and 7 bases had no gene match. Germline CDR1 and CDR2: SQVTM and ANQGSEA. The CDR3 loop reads CSVGQGVNQPQHF. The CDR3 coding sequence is TGCAGCGTTGGACAGGGAGTAAACCAGCCCCAGCATTTT.